The clone carrying this TCR beta chain was counted only a few times. Healthy bone marrow donors made up the cohort. The record originates from a study of cytomegalovirus exposure and HLA in healthy donors. Researchers ran the PCR with 60 Vbeta and 13 Jbeta primers. The protocol was immunoSEQ multiplex PCR, while the TCRdb copy is restricted to in-frame clones and leaves out a portion. The sample lists around 41,000 clones, 45% to 60% occurring once. CDR3 length: 14 amino acids. V gave up 7 bases and J gave up 4 bases, with 14 bases separating them. CDR1 and CDR2 (germline): MDHEN, SYDVKM. The chain has TRBV28 and TRBJ1-3, with D unresolved. The TCR originated in a man between 60 and 75 years old in good health and CMV-seronegative. Material for sequencing was PBMCs. The CDR3 loop reads CASTPTWAGNTIYF. CDR3 in DNA: TGTGCCAGCACTCCTACGTGGGCGGGAAACACCATATATTTT.